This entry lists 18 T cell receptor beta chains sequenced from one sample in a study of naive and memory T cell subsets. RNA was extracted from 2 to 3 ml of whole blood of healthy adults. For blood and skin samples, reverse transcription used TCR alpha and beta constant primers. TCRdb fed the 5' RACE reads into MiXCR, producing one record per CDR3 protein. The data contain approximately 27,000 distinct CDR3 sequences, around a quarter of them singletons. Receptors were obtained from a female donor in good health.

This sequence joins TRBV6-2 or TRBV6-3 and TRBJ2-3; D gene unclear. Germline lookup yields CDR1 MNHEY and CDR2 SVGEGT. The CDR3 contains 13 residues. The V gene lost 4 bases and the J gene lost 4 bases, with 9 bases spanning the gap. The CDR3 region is CASSFSGSDTQYF. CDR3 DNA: TGTGCCAGCAGTTTCAGTGGCTCAGATACGCAGTATTTT.

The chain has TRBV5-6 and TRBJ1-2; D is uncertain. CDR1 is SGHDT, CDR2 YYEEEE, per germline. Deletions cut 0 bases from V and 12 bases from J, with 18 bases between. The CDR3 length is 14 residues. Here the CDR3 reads CASSLDWGGGGDTF. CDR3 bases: TGTGCCAGCAGCTTGGACTGGGGAGGTGGCGGCGACACCTTC. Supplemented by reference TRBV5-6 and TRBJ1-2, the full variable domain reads DAGVTQSPTHLIKTRGQQVTLRCSPKSGHDTVSWYQQALGQGPQFIFQYYEEEERQRGNFPDRFSGHQFPNYSSELNVNALLLGDSALYLCASSLDWGGGGDTFGSGTRLTVV.

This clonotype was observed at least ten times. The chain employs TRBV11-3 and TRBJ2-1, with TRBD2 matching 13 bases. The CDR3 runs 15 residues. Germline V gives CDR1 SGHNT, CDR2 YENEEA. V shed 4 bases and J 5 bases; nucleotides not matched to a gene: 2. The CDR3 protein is CASSSGTSGNNEQFF. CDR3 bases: TGTGCCAGCAGCTCCGGGACTAGCGGGAACAATGAGCAGTTCTTC. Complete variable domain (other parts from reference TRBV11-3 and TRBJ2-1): EAGVVQSPRYKIIEKKQPVAFWCNPISGHNTLYWYLQNLGQGPELLIRYENEEAVDDSQLPKDRFSAERLKGVDSTLKIQPAELGDSAVYLCASSSGTSGNNEQFFGPGTRLTVL.

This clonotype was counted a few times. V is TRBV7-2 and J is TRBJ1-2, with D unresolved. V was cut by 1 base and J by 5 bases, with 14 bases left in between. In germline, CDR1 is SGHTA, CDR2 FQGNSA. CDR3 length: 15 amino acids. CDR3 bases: TGTGCCAGCAGCTTAGGCTGGGCAGGAGGGTATGGCTACACCTTC. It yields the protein CASSLGWAGGYGYTF.

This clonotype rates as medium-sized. DNA of the CDR3: TGTGCCAGCAGCTTTGGGGACAGGGACGGGGACGAGCAGTACTTC. Residues: CASSFGDRDGDEQYF. The V gene is TRBV7-9, the J gene TRBJ2-7; the match to TRBD1 covers 9 bases. From germline, CDR1 is SEHNR and CDR2 FQNEAQ (reference sequence). V was pared by 3 bases and J by 5 bases, with 8 bases of the junction left unmatched. The CDR3 has 15 amino acids.

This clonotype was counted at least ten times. DNA for the CDR3: TGCAGTGCAACGAGCGGGACTAGTGGAAGCAATGAGCAGTTCTTC. This translates into CSATSGTSGSNEQFF. The J gene is TRBJ2-1, the V gene TRBV20-1; 8 bases align to TRBD2. Trimming took 6 bases from V and 6 from J; bases not matched to a gene: 13. The CDR3 contains 15 residues. CDR1 DFQATT and CDR2 SNEGSKA come from the germline V gene (reference sequence).

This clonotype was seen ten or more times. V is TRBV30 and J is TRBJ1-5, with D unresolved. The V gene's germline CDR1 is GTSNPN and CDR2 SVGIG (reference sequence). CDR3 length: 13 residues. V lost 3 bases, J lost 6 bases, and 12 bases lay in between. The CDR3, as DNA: TGTGCCTGGAGCTACCGGCAGAGTCAGCCCCAGCATTTT. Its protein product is CAWSYRQSQPQHF.

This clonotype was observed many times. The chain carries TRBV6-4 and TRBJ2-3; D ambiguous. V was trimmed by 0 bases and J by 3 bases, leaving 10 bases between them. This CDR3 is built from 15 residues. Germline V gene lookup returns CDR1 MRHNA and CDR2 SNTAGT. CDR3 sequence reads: CASSDSTQSTDTQYF. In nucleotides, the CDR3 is TGTGCCAGCAGTGACTCGACGCAGTCGACAGATACGCAGTATTTT.

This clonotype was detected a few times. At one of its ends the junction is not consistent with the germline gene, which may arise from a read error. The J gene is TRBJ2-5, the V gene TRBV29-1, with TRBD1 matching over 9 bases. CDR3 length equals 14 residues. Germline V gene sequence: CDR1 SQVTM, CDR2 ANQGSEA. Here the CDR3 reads CGHRDREVQETQYF. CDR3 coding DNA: TGTGGGCACAGGGACAGGGAGGTACAAGAGACCCAGTACTTC.

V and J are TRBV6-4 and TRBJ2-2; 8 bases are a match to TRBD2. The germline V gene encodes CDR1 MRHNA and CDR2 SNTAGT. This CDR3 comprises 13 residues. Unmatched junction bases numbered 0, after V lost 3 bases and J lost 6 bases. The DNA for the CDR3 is TGTGCCAGCAGTGAGCGGGAGGCCGGGGAGCTGTTTTTT. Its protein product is CASSEREAGELFF.

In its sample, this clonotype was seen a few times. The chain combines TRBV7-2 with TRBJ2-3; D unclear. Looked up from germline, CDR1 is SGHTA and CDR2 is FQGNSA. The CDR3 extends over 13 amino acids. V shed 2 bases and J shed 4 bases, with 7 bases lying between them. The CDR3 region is CASSLWRADTQYF. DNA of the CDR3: TGTGCCAGCAGCTTATGGCGCGCAGATACGCAGTATTTT.

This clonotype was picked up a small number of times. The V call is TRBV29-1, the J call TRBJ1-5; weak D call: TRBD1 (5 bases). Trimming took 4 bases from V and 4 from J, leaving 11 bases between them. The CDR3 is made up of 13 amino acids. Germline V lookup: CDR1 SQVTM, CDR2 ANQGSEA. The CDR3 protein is CSVAGTDNQPQHF. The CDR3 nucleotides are TGCAGCGTTGCCGGGACGGATAATCAGCCCCAGCATTTT.

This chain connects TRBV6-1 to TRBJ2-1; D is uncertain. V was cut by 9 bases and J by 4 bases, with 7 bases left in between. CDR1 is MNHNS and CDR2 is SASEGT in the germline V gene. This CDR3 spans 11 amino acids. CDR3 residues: CASHSYNEQFF. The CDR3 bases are TGTGCCAGTCACTCTTACAATGAGCAGTTCTTC.

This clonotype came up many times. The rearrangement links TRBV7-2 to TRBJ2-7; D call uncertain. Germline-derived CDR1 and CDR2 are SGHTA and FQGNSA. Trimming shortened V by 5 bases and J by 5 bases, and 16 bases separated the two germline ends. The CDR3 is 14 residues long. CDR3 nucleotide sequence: TGTGCCAGCAGCCGGCCCAGCCAGCCCCACGAGCAGTACTTC. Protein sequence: CASSRPSQPHEQYF.

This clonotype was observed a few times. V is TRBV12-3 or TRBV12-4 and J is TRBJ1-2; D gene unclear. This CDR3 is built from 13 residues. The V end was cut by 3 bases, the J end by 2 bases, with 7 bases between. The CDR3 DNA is TGTGCCAGCAGTTTCCGGAGCAACTATGGCTACACCTTC. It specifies CASSFRSNYGYTF.

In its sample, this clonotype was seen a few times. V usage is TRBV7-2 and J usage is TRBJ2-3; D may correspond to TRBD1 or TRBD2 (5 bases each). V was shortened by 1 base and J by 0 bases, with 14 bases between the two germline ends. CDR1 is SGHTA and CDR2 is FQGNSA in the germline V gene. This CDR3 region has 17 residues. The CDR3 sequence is CASSLDWGSGSTDTQYF. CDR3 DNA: TGTGCCAGCAGCTTAGACTGGGGGTCGGGGAGCACAGATACGCAGTATTTT.

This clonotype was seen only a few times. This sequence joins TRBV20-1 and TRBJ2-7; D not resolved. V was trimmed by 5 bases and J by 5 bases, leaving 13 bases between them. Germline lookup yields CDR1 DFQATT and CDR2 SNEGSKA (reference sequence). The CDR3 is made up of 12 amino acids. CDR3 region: CSASGPRNEQYF. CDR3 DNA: TGCAGTGCTTCCGGGCCAAGGAACGAGCAGTACTTC.

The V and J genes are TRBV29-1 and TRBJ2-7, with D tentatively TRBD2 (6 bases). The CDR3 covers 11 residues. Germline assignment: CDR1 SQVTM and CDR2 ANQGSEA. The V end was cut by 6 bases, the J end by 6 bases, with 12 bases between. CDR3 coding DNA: TGCAGCGTGGGGGGTCTGGCCGAGCAGTACTTC. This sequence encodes CSVGGLAEQYF.